The 13 T cell receptor beta chains below all came from one sample that was sequenced in a study of low-dose radiotherapy and immunotherapy resistance in tumors. Stated time point: after trial treatment. Treatment in this sample: LDRT plus nivolumab, ipilimumab, low-dose cyclophosphamide and aspirin (RACIN trial). TRAV- and TRBV-specific primers were used for first-strand cDNA, which covered alpha and beta chains. Over approximately 20 PCR cycles, TCRs were amplified from a constant-region primer and V-primer adapter. Each CDR3 protein gets one entry after TCRdb re-called the reads with MiXCR. This sample yields about 30,000 distinct CDR3 sequences, of which under 55% are seen a single time; about 5.7% belongs to the top ten. Sequences were derived from PBMCs, sampled after low-dose radiotherapy plus immunotherapy. These receptors were taken from a male donor with gallbladder cancer.

The V call is TRBV12-3 or TRBV12-4, the J call TRBJ2-3; 9 bases agree with TRBD2. Trimming removed 6 bases from V and 7 bases from J; junction bases left unmatched: 14. The CDR3 sequence is 16 residues long. Written as DNA, the CDR3 is TGTGCCAGCAGCTCAACAGCGGGGGGACCTATGAATACGCAGTATTTT. Translation gives CASSSTAGGPMNTQYF.

The chain uses TRBV5-1 and TRBJ2-5; D is unclear. Germline CDR1 reads SGHRS; CDR2 reads YFSETQ. This CDR3 comprises 14 residues. The V end lost 0 bases, the J end lost 7 bases, and 13 bases lay between the germline ends. CDR3 region: CASSLDLRPGTQYF. The CDR3 DNA reads as TGCGCCAGCAGCTTGGACCTACGGCCCGGGACCCAGTACTTC.

The count of this clonotype is one. This probably arose from a read error, given a far larger clone one base away. V and J are TRBV28 and TRBJ1-5; possibly TRBD1 for D (5 bases). Trimming cost V 7 bases and J 2 bases, with 21 bases left between them. The CDR3 runs to 17 residues. Germline V gene lookup returns CDR1 MDHEN and CDR2 SYDVKM. The CDR3 loop reads CASNATPQGVGNQPQHF. CDR3 bases: TGTGCCAGCAACGCCACTCCGCAGGGAGTAGGCAATCAGCCCCAGCATTTT.

Worth noting for this clonotype: A read error is possible here, since a much larger clone lies one base away. This rearrangement joins TRBV10-3 to TRBJ2-5; TRBD1 might be the D (5 bases). Per the germline V gene, CDR1 is ENHRY and CDR2 is SYGVKD. Trimming pared 5 bases from V and 9 bases from J, leaving 25 bases between. This CDR3 has 16 residues. The CDR3 bases are TGTGCCATCAGTTACTCGATGGAAGGGGCACGTTCAGCCCAGTACTTC. The encoded protein is CAISYSMEGARSAQYF.

This clonotype was counted many times. The chain recombines TRBV10-3 with TRBJ2-5, with 7 bases that match TRBD1. CDR3 length equals 15 residues. V was pared by 1 base and J by 0 bases, with 2 bases of the junction left unmatched. From germline, CDR1 is ENHRY and CDR2 SYGVKD. The CDR3 region is CAISEWGQNQETQYF. The CDR3 DNA follows: TGTGCCATCAGTGAGTGGGGACAGAACCAAGAGACCCAGTACTTC.

This clonotype showed up just a few times. It is likely a read error: a sequence one base away is far more abundant. The chain employs TRBV6-2 or TRBV6-3 and TRBJ1-5; D is ambiguous. The CDR3 is made up of 14 amino acids. With 5 bases removed from V and 1 base from J, the gap between germline ends came to 9 bases. Germline V lookup: CDR1 MNHEY, CDR2 SVGEGT. In DNA, the CDR3 is TGTGCCAGCAGTGACCCTGGAAGCAATCAGCCCCAGCATTTT. It codes for CASSDPGSNQPQHF.

This clonotype is classed as medium-sized. In DNA form, the CDR3 reads TGTGCCAGCAGCTTAACCCGGGACAGACAAGAGACCCAGTACTTC. Translating gives CASSLTRDRQETQYF. The rearrangement uses TRBV7-2 and TRBJ2-5, with 7 bases matching TRBD1. Germline lookup yields CDR1 SGHTA and CDR2 FQGNSA. With 2 bases clipped from V and 2 bases from J, the junction kept 5 bases outside the gene matches. This CDR3 contains 15 residues.

This clonotype was seen at least ten times. This chain links TRBV12-3 or TRBV12-4 with TRBJ1-2, with 9 nucleotides matching TRBD1. The CDR3 length is 14 residues. After removal of 4 bases from V and 1 base from J, the junction contained 1 base not matched to a gene. This CDR3 is CASSSGQGNYGYTF. DNA for the CDR3: TGTGCCAGCAGTTCGGGACAGGGTAACTATGGCTACACCTTC.

V gene TRBV4-1 combines with J gene TRBJ2-3; no definite D call. The CDR3 sequence is 17 residues long. Germline V gene sequence: CDR1 MGHRA, CDR2 YSYEKL. V lost 3 bases, J lost 4 bases, and 20 bases lay in between. CDR3 nucleotide sequence: TGCGCCAGCAGCCATAGGGCTAGGACGGAAGTCCCAGATACGCAGTATTTT. It codes for CASSHRARTEVPDTQYF.

A note on this clonotype: One end of the junction varies from germline; a read error may be responsible. The chain combines TRBV6-2 or TRBV6-3 with TRBJ2-3; TRBD2 aligns across 8 bases. This CDR3 is built from 19 residues. Per the germline V gene, CDR1 is MNHEY and CDR2 is SVGEGT. CDR3 nucleotide sequence: TGTGCCAGCAGTCACTCGGGCCTAGCGGGTCCTACTAGCACAGATACGCAGTATTTT. It encodes CASSHSGLAGPTSTDTQYF.

This clonotype was found many times. The chain uses TRBV27 and TRBJ2-7; perhaps TRBD2 as D (5 bases). V lost 0 bases and J 1 base, leaving 10 bases between the germline ends. Looked up from germline, CDR1 is MNHEY and CDR2 is SMNVEV (reference sequence). The CDR3 is made up of 15 amino acids. CDR3 bases: TGTGCCAGCAGTTTATCGAGGGCCATATCCTACGAGCAGTACTTC. This encodes CASSLSRAISYEQYF.

With regard to this clonotype: Given a far larger clone just one base away, this is likely a sequencing read error. CDR3 region: CASSPRTSGVSYYEQFF. The CDR3 nucleotides are TGTGCCAGCAGCCCCAGGACTAGCGGGGTCTCCTACTACGAGCAGTTCTTC. The V and J genes are TRBV7-8 and TRBJ2-1, with 12 bases lining up with TRBD2. This CDR3 is 17 amino acids long. The germline V gene encodes CDR1 SGHVS and CDR2 FQNEAQ. The J segment lost 10 bases and the V segment lost 5 bases, leaving 15 bases of the junction unmatched.

The chain joins TRBV11-2 to TRBJ1-1; the match to TRBD1 covers 9 bases. CDR3 length: 15 amino acids. Germline lookup yields CDR1 SGHAT and CDR2 FQNNGV. Trimming at V came to 1 base and at J to 1 base, leaving 1 base not matched to a gene. The CDR3: CASSLGTGANTEAFF. The CDR3 DNA follows: TGTGCCAGCAGCTTAGGGACAGGGGCGAACACTGAAGCTTTCTTT.